This TCR beta chain is drawn from a study of blood T cell repertoires in COVID-19. Study-level information: Sites in the United States, Italy and Spain provided acute and convalescent COVID-19 samples. T cells, B-cell-depleted T cells, or PBMCs supplied cDNA or gDNA.

This CDR3 has 11 amino acids. V lost 6 bases, J lost 3 bases, and 5 bases lay in between. In the study's own analysis: Counts of nucleated cells, estimated from reference gene primer amplification, were obtained. The method was immunoSEQ multiplex PCR; TCRdb's version includes in-frame clones alone and lacks a portion of them. The V and J calls and the clone size are those of that table, but D and trimming were determined from the DNA. The sample contains over 250,000 clones, about 73% of which appear only once. This chain uses TRBV12-3 or TRBV12-4 with TRBJ1-2; D not resolved. Sequencing was done on a sample of peripheral blood. The source is a woman older than 75 with acute or convalescent COVID-19. The CDR3 DNA follows: TGTGCCAGCAGGGCGGACTATGGCTACACCTTC. As protein: CASRADYGYTF.